These T cell receptor beta chains were read from a single sample in a study of beta chain features in type 1 diabetes. Sequencing used immunoSEQ multiplex PCR; TCRdb keeps in-frame clones, though not all of them. Of hundreds of thousands of clones in the sample, about an eighth were seen once. The sequenced material came from naive CD4+ T cells from blood. These receptors were collected from a man younger than 30 with type 1 diabetes. CDR3s include the opening cysteine and the closing phenylalanine or tryptophan. D genes are given only for firm matches. Clone size is shown for a subset of rows, as once, few, many or a class of expanded clone.

v_gene: TRBV12-2
abundance: .
j_gene: TRBJ1-2
d_gene: .
CDR3nt: TGTGCAAGTCGCCGAATCCCACCGGGTAACTATGGCTACACCTTC
CDR3aa: CASRRIPPGNYGYTF

v_gene: TRBV2
abundance: .
j_gene: TRBJ2-2
d_gene: TRBD1
CDR3nt: TGTGCCAGCAGCCCTACAGGGGGCGAAACCGGGGAGCTGTTTTTT
CDR3aa: CASSPTGGETGELFF

v_gene: TRBV19
abundance: .
j_gene: TRBJ2-1
d_gene: .
CDR3nt: TGTGCCAGTAGCCACGCGGGGAAAAGCTCCTACAATGAGCAGTTCTTC
CDR3aa: CASSHAGKSSYNEQFF

v_gene: TRBV10-3
abundance: .
j_gene: TRBJ1-1
d_gene: .
CDR3nt: TGTGCCGTCAGGGGCACTGAAGCTTTCTTT
CDR3aa: CAVRGTEAFF

v_gene: TRBV15
abundance: few
j_gene: TRBJ1-3
d_gene: .
CDR3nt: TGTGCCACCAGCAGAGATCGAACCAGATTCTCTGGAAACACCATATATTTT
CDR3aa: CATSRDRTRFSGNTIYF

v_gene: TRBV10-3
abundance: few
j_gene: TRBJ2-3
d_gene: TRBD2
CDR3nt: TGTGCCATCAGTGAGGCGGGGGGAGAAGATACGCAGTATTTT
CDR3aa: CAISEAGGEDTQYF

v_gene: TRBV9
abundance: .
j_gene: TRBJ1-1
d_gene: .
CDR3nt: TGTGCCAGCAGCGTAGAAGCCCGCACTGAAGCTTTCTTT
CDR3aa: CASSVEARTEAFF

v_gene: TRBV28
abundance: few
j_gene: TRBJ1-1
d_gene: .
CDR3nt: TGTGCCAGCAGTTTGGGGGGGCTTAATGGTCCAGCTTTCTTT
CDR3aa: CASSLGGLNGPAFF

v_gene: TRBV9
abundance: few
j_gene: TRBJ2-3
d_gene: .
CDR3nt: TGTGCCAGCAGCGGGGGGTTGACAGATACGCAGTATTTT
CDR3aa: CASSGGLTDTQYF

v_gene: TRBV7-9
abundance: .
j_gene: TRBJ2-3
d_gene: .
CDR3nt: TGTGCCAGCAGGTTAACAGGGTTCGGGGATACGCAGTATTTT
CDR3aa: CASRLTGFGDTQYF

v_gene: TRBV7-2
abundance: .
j_gene: TRBJ1-5
d_gene: .
CDR3nt: TGTGCCAGCAGCTTATGGGGCAGGCCGACTAGCAATCAGCCCCAGCATTTT
CDR3aa: CASSLWGRPTSNQPQHF

v_gene: TRBV27
abundance: .
j_gene: TRBJ1-2
d_gene: TRBD1
CDR3nt: TGTGCCAGCAGTCCGAGACAGGGGGATGGCTACACCTTC
CDR3aa: CASSPRQGDGYTF

v_gene: TRBV6-6
abundance: .
j_gene: TRBJ1-1
d_gene: .
CDR3nt: TGTGCCAGCAGGCCGGGGACCCCCGACAACACTGAAGCTTTCTTT
CDR3aa: CASRPGTPDNTEAFF

v_gene: TRBV10-3
abundance: few
j_gene: TRBJ1-1
d_gene: .
CDR3nt: TGTGCCATCACCAAGACAGGGAACACTGAAGCTTTCTTT
CDR3aa: CAITKTGNTEAFF

v_gene: TRBV6-5
abundance: .
j_gene: TRBJ1-2
d_gene: .
CDR3nt: TGTGCCAGCAGTTACCGGCCAATGACGGGTTTTGGCTACACCTTC
CDR3aa: CASSYRPMTGFGYTF

v_gene: TRBV6-1
abundance: .
j_gene: TRBJ1-6
d_gene: TRBD1
CDR3nt: TGTGCCAGCAGACCCACCGACAGGGGTAATTCACCCCTCCACTTT
CDR3aa: CASRPTDRGNSPLHF

v_gene: TRBV6-5
abundance: few
j_gene: TRBJ1-6
d_gene: .
CDR3nt: TGTGCCAGCAGTTCGACCAGCGGCTCCTATAATTCACCCCTCCACTTT
CDR3aa: CASSSTSGSYNSPLHF

v_gene: TRBV7-8
abundance: few
j_gene: TRBJ2-1
d_gene: .
CDR3nt: TGTGCCAGCAGCCCCATCGCAGCGAACGATGAGCAGTTCTTC
CDR3aa: CASSPIAANDEQFF

v_gene: TRBV18
abundance: .
j_gene: TRBJ1-2
d_gene: .
CDR3nt: TGTGCCAGCTCACCTGGGGAGGGAGTCCTCTACACCTTC
CDR3aa: CASSPGEGVLYTF

v_gene: TRBV29-1
abundance: .
j_gene: TRBJ2-7
d_gene: TRBD2
CDR3nt: TGCAGCGTTCCCCTCCGAGGGACTAGCGGGGAGGAGCAGTACTTC
CDR3aa: CSVPLRGTSGEEQYF

v_gene: TRBV4-2
abundance: few
j_gene: TRBJ1-1
d_gene: .
CDR3nt: TGTGCCAGCAGCCAAGATCTGAGGGCTGAAGCTTTCTTT
CDR3aa: CASSQDLRAEAFF

v_gene: TRBV18
abundance: .
j_gene: TRBJ2-5
d_gene: TRBD2
CDR3nt: TGTGCCAGCTCACCGCGGGAGCAAGAGACCCAGTACTTC
CDR3aa: CASSPREQETQYF

v_gene: TRBV10-3
abundance: few
j_gene: TRBJ1-1
d_gene: TRBD1
CDR3nt: TGTGCCATCAGTGAGTCGGGACAGGGGAACACTGAAGCTTTCTTT
CDR3aa: CAISESGQGNTEAFF

v_gene: TRBV9
abundance: .
j_gene: TRBJ2-3
d_gene: .
CDR3nt: TGTGCCAGCAGCGTGGACAGCCAGGTAGATACGCAGTATTTT
CDR3aa: CASSVDSQVDTQYF

v_gene: TRBV28
abundance: few
j_gene: TRBJ2-7
d_gene: .
CDR3nt: TGTGCCAGCAGACACTACGGGCAGGGCGAGCACGGCTACGAGCAGTACTTC
CDR3aa: CASRHYGQGEHGYEQYF

v_gene: TRBV6-5
abundance: .
j_gene: TRBJ2-3
d_gene: TRBD2
CDR3nt: TGTGCCAGCAGGCCTAGCGGGGGGAACACAGATACGCAGTATTTT
CDR3aa: CASRPSGGNTDTQYF

v_gene: TRBV10-2
abundance: .
j_gene: TRBJ2-7
d_gene: .
CDR3nt: TGCGCCAGCAGTGAACCGGGAATGGGATACGAGCAGTACTTC
CDR3aa: CASSEPGMGYEQYF

v_gene: TRBV5-1
abundance: .
j_gene: TRBJ2-3
d_gene: TRBD2
CDR3nt: TGCGCCAGCAGCCCCAGCGGGACTAGCGGGCCATCCCTACTCACAGATACGCAGTATTTT
CDR3aa: CASSPSGTSGPSLLTDTQYF

v_gene: TRBV7-9
abundance: few
j_gene: TRBJ2-3
d_gene: .
CDR3nt: TGTGCCAGCAGGGCCAGGGACACAGATACGCAGTATTTT
CDR3aa: CASRARDTDTQYF

v_gene: TRBV20-1
abundance: .
j_gene: TRBJ1-1
d_gene: .
CDR3nt: TGCAGTGCTACCGTCCCTGAAGCTTTCTTT
CDR3aa: CSATVPEAFF

v_gene: TRBV30
abundance: few
j_gene: TRBJ1-2
d_gene: .
CDR3nt: TGTGCCTGGATCTTTGGCCATGGCTACACCTTC
CDR3aa: CAWIFGHGYTF

v_gene: TRBV9
abundance: few
j_gene: TRBJ2-3
d_gene: .
CDR3nt: TGTGCCAGCGGGATGATAGCGGAGAACACAGATACGCAGTATTTT
CDR3aa: CASGMIAENTDTQYF

v_gene: TRBV2
abundance: .
j_gene: TRBJ2-1
d_gene: TRBD2
CDR3nt: TGTGCCAGCAGTAGCGGACTAGTGAATGAGCAGTTCTTC
CDR3aa: CASSSGLVNEQFF

v_gene: TRBV11-2
abundance: few
j_gene: TRBJ1-1
d_gene: TRBD1
CDR3nt: TGTGCCAGCAGCTTACCAAAGATTGACTCGGACAGGGGGATCGCTTTCTTT
CDR3aa: CASSLPKIDSDRGIAFF

v_gene: TRBV5-1
abundance: few
j_gene: TRBJ2-5
d_gene: .
CDR3nt: TGCGCCAGCGGGAGACGAGGGACCAATGGAGAGACCCAGTACTTC
CDR3aa: CASGRRGTNGETQYF

v_gene: TRBV9
abundance: few
j_gene: TRBJ1-2
d_gene: .
CDR3nt: TGTGCCAGCAGCGGGCTAGTGGGCGGCGGCTACACCTTC
CDR3aa: CASSGLVGGGYTF

v_gene: TRBV27
abundance: .
j_gene: TRBJ2-7
d_gene: .
CDR3nt: TGTGCCAGCAGTTTGTGGGGGAATAAGTACGAGCAGTACTTC
CDR3aa: CASSLWGNKYEQYF

v_gene: TRBV27
abundance: few
j_gene: TRBJ1-6
d_gene: .
CDR3nt: TGTGCCAGCCGTACCGCCCATTCACCCCTCCACTTT
CDR3aa: CASRTAHSPLHF

v_gene: TRBV5-1
abundance: .
j_gene: TRBJ2-3
d_gene: TRBD2
CDR3nt: TGCGCCAGCAGCTCGACTAGCGGGGGAGTATATACGCAGTATTTT
CDR3aa: CASSSTSGGVYTQYF

v_gene: TRBV10-3
abundance: .
j_gene: TRBJ2-5
d_gene: TRBD2
CDR3nt: TGTGCCATCAGTTGGACTAGCGGGGGACAAGAGACCCAGTACTTC
CDR3aa: CAISWTSGGQETQYF

v_gene: TRBV7-2
abundance: few
j_gene: TRBJ2-3
d_gene: .
CDR3nt: TGTGCCAGCAGCCCACAGGTCCCTCCAGATACGCAGTATTTT
CDR3aa: CASSPQVPPDTQYF

v_gene: TRBV6-1
abundance: few
j_gene: TRBJ1-4
d_gene: .
CDR3nt: TGTGCCAGCAGTGAAGGAGGGACCATCTCTATAAAACTGTTTTTT
CDR3aa: CASSEGGTISIKLFF

v_gene: TRBV15
abundance: .
j_gene: TRBJ2-4
d_gene: .
CDR3nt: TGTGCCACCAGCAGAGGTTTTTCGATCGACATTCAGTACTTC
CDR3aa: CATSRGFSIDIQYF

v_gene: TRBV5-4
abundance: few
j_gene: TRBJ1-4
d_gene: .
CDR3nt: TGTGCCAGCGGGGAGGGGTTAACTAATGAAAAACTGTTTTTT
CDR3aa: CASGEGLTNEKLFF

v_gene: TRBV30
abundance: .
j_gene: TRBJ2-4
d_gene: .
CDR3nt: TGTGCCTGGAGTGGGGGGACTTTAGCCAAAAACATTCAGTACTTC
CDR3aa: CAWSGGTLAKNIQYF

v_gene: TRBV23-1
abundance: .
j_gene: TRBJ1-6
d_gene: .
CDR3nt: TGCGCCAGCAGTCAAGGGACACAGAATCCTAATTCACCCCTCCACTTT
CDR3aa: CASSQGTQNPNSPLHF

v_gene: TRBV29-1
abundance: few
j_gene: TRBJ2-1
d_gene: .
CDR3nt: TGCAGCGCCCCGGGGCGGGGTGGCAATGAGCAGTTCTTC
CDR3aa: CSAPGRGGNEQFF

v_gene: TRBV9
abundance: few
j_gene: TRBJ1-1
d_gene: .
CDR3nt: TGTGCCAGCAGCGTAGTAACCGCGAACACTGAAGCTTTCTTT
CDR3aa: CASSVVTANTEAFF

v_gene: TRBV7-9
abundance: .
j_gene: TRBJ2-3
d_gene: .
CDR3nt: TGTGCCAGCAGCTTAATGGGCGGGGTCACAGATACGCAGTATTTT
CDR3aa: CASSLMGGVTDTQYF

v_gene: TRBV7-9
abundance: .
j_gene: TRBJ2-3
d_gene: .
CDR3nt: TGTGCCAGCAGTCCTGGACAGTTCACAGATACGCAGTATTTT
CDR3aa: CASSPGQFTDTQYF

v_gene: TRBV7-3
abundance: .
j_gene: TRBJ2-1
d_gene: .
CDR3nt: TGTGCCAGCAGCTTCGTGGGGGCTCAATACAATGAGCAGTTCTTC
CDR3aa: CASSFVGAQYNEQFF

v_gene: TRBV7-9
abundance: few
j_gene: TRBJ2-3
d_gene: TRBD2
CDR3nt: TGTGCCAGCAGCTTTAGCGGGAGCACAGATACGCAGTATTTT
CDR3aa: CASSFSGSTDTQYF

v_gene: TRBV6-5
abundance: few
j_gene: TRBJ1-5
d_gene: .
CDR3nt: TGTGCCAGCAGCCCGGCTACACAAAATCAGCCCCAGCATTTT
CDR3aa: CASSPATQNQPQHF

v_gene: TRBV12-5
abundance: .
j_gene: TRBJ1-1
d_gene: .
CDR3nt: TGTGCTAGTGGTTTGGCCCCGGGGGGCACTGAAGCTTTCTTT
CDR3aa: CASGLAPGGTEAFF